The clone carrying this T cell receptor beta chain was seen repeatedly, ten times or more. Its target is unknown. This entry comes from a study of T-cell memory formation after mild COVID-19. Across the study: For the most part, TCR clusters were specific to one donor.

Germline V CDR1 and CDR2: SNHLY, FYNNEI. This CDR3 spans 12 amino acids. Trimming took off 8 bases at V and 5 bases at J, with 12 bases between the two ends. Study-wide results and caveats: Among CD4+ contracting clones, most were CM and EM, and CD8+ ones EMRA. Memory sampled before infection contained some responding clones, suggesting cross-reactive memory joined. Contracting clones from day 15 to 85 had balanced CD4/CD8; later expanders favoured CD4+.

A single record per CDR3 protein comes from TCRdb applying MiXCR to the 5' RACE reads. The profile shows approximately 400,000 distinct CDR3 sequences, more than 15% of them singletons. The chain recombines TRBV2 with TRBJ1-2; D is perhaps TRBD1 (6 bases). Specimen: PBMCs or a T cell subset sorted from them (not recorded which). The receptor was derived from a man aged 18 to 30 who had mild COVID-19 (a few samples of this study predate the infection). Cell type and time point are not known. CDR3 region: CASEGGVYGYTF. Here the CDR3 DNA reads TGTGCCAGCGAAGGGGGAGTTTATGGCTACACCTTC.